Listed below are T cell receptor beta chains from one sample, sequenced in a study of CD8+ T cells in alopecia areata. TCRdb keeps only in-frame clones here, not all; method: immunoSEQ multiplex PCR. The sample holds 9,500 to 15,000 clones, 60% seen once. Input material: skin. These receptors were obtained from a human donor with alopecia areata. CDR3s leave out the opening cysteine and the closing phenylalanine or tryptophan. A clone size is listed for some rows: how often the clone was seen (once, few, many), or a class if it is expanded.

>12|NA|TRBV9|TRBJ1-2
ASSRNAGDRGYT
>13|NA|TRBV27|TRBJ2-1
ASSSGTYLRNEQF
>13|once|TRBV7-2|TRBJ2-3
ASSLAEQARDTQY
>14|NA|TRBV6-1|TRBJ1-5
ASSELLEGSNQPQH
>14|NA|TRBV5-6|TRBJ2-3
ASKPRRTGLPDTQY
>13|few|TRBV2|TRBJ2-7
ASNPPGQESYEQY
>13|NA|TRBV19|TRBJ2-3
ASSIRRGGTDTQY
>13|few|TRBV7-8|TRBJ2-7
ASSLLQGPSYEQY
>13|NA|TRBV9|TRBJ2-7
ASSLGQGASREQY
>11|NA|TRBV6-1|TRBJ2-7
ASSSGMLDEQY
>11|few|TRBV30|TRBJ2-1
AWSGKSYNEQF
>13|large|TRBV7-2|TRBJ2-5
ASSQGLAAQETQY
>11|NA|TRBV6-6|TRBJ1-2
ASSDVWVYGYT
>14|few|TRBV30|TRBJ2-1
AWSSTLSGLYNEQF
>14|NA|TRBV7-9|TRBJ2-2
AGEGGPGMRTGELF
>12|once|TRBV15|TRBJ2-1
ATSRGLAWGEQF
>13|NA|TRBV7-9|TRBJ2-3
AMSVGLGYTDTQY
>12|NA|TRBV2|TRBJ2-1
ASSEEAGGLEQF
>12|NA|TRBV6-5|TRBJ1-1
ASRLDRGNTESF
>12|NA|TRBV7-6|TRBJ2-7
ASSPPGVPDEQY
>12|NA|TRBV11-2|TRBJ2-3
ASSLDLSTDTQY
>9|large|TRBV7-8|TRBJ2-1
ASSLGGNKF
>13|few|TRBV6-5|TRBJ2-7
ASSYSLRDVREQY
>12|few|TRBV27|TRBJ1-2
ASSPVGGLGGYT
>15|NA|TRBV14|TRBJ2-2
ASSQSWGGHNTGELF
>10|NA|TRBV19|TRBJ1-1
ASSMVNTEAF
>12|NA|TRBV7-2|TRBJ2-5
ASGMTGGAETQY
>11|NA|TRBV2|TRBJ2-5
ASRGTGQETQY
>11|NA|TRBV29-1|NA
SVEDLINYEQY
>11|NA|TRBV7-7|TRBJ2-1
ASSSQRSNEQF
>14|NA|TRBV5-8|TRBJ2-4
ASSQAQKLAKNIQY
>15|NA|TRBV13|TRBJ2-5
ASSPLKGLAGEETQY
>12|NA|TRBV7-2|TRBJ1-2
ASSISTEYYGYT
>14|few|TRBV6-1|TRBJ1-5
ASSEPPGRGGQPQH
>11|few|TRBV29-1|TRBJ2-7
SVVGGDSYEQY
>11|NA|TRBV27|TRBJ1-2
ASSLSGFDGYT
>12|NA|TRBV7-2|TRBJ2-5
ASSRGLAGETQY
>13|NA|TRBV4-1|TRBJ2-7
ASTRGPGGSYEHY
>11|NA|TRBV5-1|TRBJ1-1
ASSLDRNTEAF
>9|NA|TRBV19|TRBJ2-5
ASSVQETQY
>13|NA|TRBV28|TRBJ2-3
ASSRLAGVTDTQY
>10|NA|TRBV5-6|TRBJ2-7
ASSLNQYEQY